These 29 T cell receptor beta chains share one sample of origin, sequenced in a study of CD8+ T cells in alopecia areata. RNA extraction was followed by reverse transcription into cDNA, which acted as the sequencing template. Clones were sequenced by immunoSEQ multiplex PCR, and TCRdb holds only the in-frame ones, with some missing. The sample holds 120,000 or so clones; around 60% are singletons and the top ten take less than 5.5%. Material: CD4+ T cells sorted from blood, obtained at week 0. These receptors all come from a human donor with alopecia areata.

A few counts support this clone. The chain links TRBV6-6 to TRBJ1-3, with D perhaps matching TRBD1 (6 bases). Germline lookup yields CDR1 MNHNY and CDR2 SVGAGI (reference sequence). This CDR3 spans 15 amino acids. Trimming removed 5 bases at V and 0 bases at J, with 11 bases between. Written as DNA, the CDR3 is TGTGCCAGCAGTCCGACAGGCCTCTCTGGAAACACCATATATTTT. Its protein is CASSPTGLSGNTIYF.

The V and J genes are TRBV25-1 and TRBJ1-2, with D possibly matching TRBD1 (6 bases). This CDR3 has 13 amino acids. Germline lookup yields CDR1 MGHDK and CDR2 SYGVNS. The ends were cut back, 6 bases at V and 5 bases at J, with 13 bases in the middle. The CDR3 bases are TGTGCCAGCAGGAGGACAGTAGATTATGGCTACACCTTC. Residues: CASRRTVDYGYTF.

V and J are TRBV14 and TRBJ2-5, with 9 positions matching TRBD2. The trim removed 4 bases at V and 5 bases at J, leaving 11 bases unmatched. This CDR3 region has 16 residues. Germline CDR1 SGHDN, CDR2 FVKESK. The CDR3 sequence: CASSPVLAGGYETQYF. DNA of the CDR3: TGTGCCAGCAGCCCTGTCCTGGCGGGGGGGTACGAGACCCAGTACTTC.

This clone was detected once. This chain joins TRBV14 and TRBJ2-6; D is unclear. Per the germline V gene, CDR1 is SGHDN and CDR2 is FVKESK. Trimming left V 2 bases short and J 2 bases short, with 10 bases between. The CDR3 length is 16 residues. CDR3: CASSQPNYPGANVLTF. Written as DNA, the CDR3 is TGTGCCAGCAGCCAACCAAATTATCCTGGGGCCAACGTCCTGACTTTC.

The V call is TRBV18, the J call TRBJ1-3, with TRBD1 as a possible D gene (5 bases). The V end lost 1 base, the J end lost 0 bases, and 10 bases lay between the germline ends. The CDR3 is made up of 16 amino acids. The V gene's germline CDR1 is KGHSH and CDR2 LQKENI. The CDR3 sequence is CASSPRSDSSGNTIYF. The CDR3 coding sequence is TGTGCCAGCTCACCACGATCAGACAGCTCTGGAAACACCATATATTTT.

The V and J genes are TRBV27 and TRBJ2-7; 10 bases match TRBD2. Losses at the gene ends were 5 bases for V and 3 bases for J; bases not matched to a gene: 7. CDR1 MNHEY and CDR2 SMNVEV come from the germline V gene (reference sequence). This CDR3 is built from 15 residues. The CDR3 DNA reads TGTGCCAGCAGTCGGGGGACTAGCGCCCACTACGAGCAGTACTTC. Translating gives CASSRGTSAHYEQYF.

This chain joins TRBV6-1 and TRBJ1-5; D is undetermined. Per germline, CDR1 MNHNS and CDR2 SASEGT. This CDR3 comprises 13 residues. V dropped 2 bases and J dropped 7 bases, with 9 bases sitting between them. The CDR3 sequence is CASSEPLWQPQHF. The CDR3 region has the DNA TGTGCCAGCAGTGAACCCTTGTGGCAGCCCCAGCATTTT.

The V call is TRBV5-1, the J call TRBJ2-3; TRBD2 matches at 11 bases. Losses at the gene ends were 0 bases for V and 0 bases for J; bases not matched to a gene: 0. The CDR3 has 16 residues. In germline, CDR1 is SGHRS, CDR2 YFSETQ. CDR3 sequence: CASSLGTSGSTDTQYF. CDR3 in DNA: TGCGCCAGCAGCTTGGGGACTAGCGGGAGCACAGATACGCAGTATTTT.

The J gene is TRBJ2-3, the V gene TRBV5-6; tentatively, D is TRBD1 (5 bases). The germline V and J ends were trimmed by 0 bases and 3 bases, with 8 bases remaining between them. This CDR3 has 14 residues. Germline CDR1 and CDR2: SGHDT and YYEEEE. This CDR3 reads CASSLDQGTDTQYF. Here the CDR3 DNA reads TGTGCCAGCAGCTTGGACCAGGGAACAGATACGCAGTATTTT.

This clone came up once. CDR3 nucleotides: TGTGCCAGCAGTGAATACGACGAGCCTTCCACAGATACGCAGTATTTT. It encodes CASSEYDEPSTDTQYF. The chain has TRBV2 and TRBJ2-3, with D unclear. Per germline, CDR1 SNHLY and CDR2 FYNNEI. V lost 2 bases, J lost 2 bases, and 14 bases lay in between. The CDR3 contains 16 residues.

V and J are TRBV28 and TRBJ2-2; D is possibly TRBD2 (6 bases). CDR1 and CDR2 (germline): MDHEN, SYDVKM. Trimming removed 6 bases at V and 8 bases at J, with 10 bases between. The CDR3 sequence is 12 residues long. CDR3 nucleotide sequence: TGTGCCAGCAGACGTGGAGGGGGGGAGCTGTTTTTT. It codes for CASRRGGGELFF.

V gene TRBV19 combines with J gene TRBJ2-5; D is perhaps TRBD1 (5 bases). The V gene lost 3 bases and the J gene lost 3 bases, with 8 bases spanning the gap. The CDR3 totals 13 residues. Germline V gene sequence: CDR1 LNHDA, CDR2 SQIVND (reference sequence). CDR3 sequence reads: CASSISREETQYF. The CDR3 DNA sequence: TGTGCCAGTAGTATTTCCAGGGAAGAGACCCAGTACTTC.

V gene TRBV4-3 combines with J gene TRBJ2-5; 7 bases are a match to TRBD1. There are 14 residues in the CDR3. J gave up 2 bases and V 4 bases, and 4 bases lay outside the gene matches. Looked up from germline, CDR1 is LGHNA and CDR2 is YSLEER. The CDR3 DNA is TGCGCCAGCAGCCGAAACAGGGGTCAAGAGACCCAGTACTTC. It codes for CASSRNRGQETQYF.

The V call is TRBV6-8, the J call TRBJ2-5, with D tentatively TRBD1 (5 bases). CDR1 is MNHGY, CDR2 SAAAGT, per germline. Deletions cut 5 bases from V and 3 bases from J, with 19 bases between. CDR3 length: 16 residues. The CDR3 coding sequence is TGTGCCAGCAGTGCAAGACAGATAGAGATTAAAGAGACCCAGTACTTC. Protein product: CASSARQIEIKETQYF.

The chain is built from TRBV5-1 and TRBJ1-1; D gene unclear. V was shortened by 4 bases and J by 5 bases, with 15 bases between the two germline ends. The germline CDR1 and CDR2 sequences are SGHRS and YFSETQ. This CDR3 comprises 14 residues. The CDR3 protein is CASSPYSGETEAFF. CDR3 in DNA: TGCGCCAGCAGCCCCTACAGCGGGGAGACTGAAGCTTTCTTT.

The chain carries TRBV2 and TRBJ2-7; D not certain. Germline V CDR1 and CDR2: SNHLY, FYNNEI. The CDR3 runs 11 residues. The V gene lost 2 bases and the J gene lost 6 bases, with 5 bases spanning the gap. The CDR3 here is CASSEYSEQYF. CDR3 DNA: TGTGCCAGCAGTGAATATTCCGAGCAGTACTTC.

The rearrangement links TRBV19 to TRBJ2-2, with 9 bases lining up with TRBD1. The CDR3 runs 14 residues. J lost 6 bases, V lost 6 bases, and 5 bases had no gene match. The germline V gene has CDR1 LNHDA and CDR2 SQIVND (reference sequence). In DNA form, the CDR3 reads TGTGCCAGTAGCCAGGGACAGGGTCCCGGGGAGCTGTTTTTT. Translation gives CASSQGQGPGELFF.

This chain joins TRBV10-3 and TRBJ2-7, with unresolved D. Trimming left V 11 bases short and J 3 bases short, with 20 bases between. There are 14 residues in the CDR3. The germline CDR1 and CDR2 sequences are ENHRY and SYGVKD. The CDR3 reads CAAAPQAGNYEQYF. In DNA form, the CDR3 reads TGTGCCGCTGCTCCCCAGGCAGGTAACTACGAGCAGTACTTC.

The chain's CDR3 is CASSLERTGFAEAFF. The CDR3 region has the DNA TGTGCCAGCAGTTTGGAGAGGACAGGGTTCGCTGAAGCTTTCTTT. The chain combines TRBV28 with TRBJ1-1; 8 positions match TRBD1. The CDR3 contains 15 residues. Trimming at V came to 3 bases and at J to 6 bases, leaving 9 bases not matched to a gene. The germline V gene encodes CDR1 MDHEN and CDR2 SYDVKM.

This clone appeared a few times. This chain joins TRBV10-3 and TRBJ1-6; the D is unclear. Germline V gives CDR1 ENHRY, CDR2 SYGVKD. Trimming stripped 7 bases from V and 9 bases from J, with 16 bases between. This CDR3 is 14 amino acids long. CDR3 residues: CAIKQNLEVSPLHF. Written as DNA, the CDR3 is TGTGCCATCAAGCAAAACCTGGAGGTTTCACCCCTCCACTTT.

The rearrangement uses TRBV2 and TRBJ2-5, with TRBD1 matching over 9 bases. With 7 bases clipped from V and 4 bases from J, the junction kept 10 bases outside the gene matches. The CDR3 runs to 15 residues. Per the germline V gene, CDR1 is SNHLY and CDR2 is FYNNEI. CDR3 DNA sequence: TGTGCCAGCACCCTGACAGGGGGGGGTGGAGAGACCCAGTACTTC. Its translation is CASTLTGGGGETQYF.

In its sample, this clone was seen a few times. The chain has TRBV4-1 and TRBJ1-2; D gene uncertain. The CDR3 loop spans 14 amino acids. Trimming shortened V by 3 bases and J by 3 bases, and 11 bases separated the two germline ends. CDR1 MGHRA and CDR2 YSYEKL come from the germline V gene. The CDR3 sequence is CASSQPLGDYGYTF. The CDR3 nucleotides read TGCGCCAGCAGCCAGCCCCTGGGCGACTATGGCTACACCTTC.

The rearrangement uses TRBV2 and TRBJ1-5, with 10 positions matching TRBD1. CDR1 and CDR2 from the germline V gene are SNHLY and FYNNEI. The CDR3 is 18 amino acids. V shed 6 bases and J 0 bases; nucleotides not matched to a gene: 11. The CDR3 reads CASRAGTGALHSNQPQHF. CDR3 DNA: TGTGCCAGCAGGGCCGGGACAGGGGCCCTCCATAGCAATCAGCCCCAGCATTTT.

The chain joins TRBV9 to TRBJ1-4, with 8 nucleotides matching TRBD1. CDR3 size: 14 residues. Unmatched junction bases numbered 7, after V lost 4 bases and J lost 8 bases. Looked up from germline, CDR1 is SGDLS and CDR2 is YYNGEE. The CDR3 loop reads CASSLGQGGEKLFF. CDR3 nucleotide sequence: TGTGCCAGCAGCCTTGGACAGGGAGGAGAAAAACTGTTTTTT.

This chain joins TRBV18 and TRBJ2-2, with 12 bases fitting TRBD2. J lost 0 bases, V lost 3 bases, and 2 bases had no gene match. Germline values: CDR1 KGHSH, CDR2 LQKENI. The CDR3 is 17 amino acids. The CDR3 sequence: CASSPLAGGPNTGELFF. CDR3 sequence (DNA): TGTGCCAGCTCACCCCTAGCGGGGGGGCCGAACACCGGGGAGCTGTTTTTT.

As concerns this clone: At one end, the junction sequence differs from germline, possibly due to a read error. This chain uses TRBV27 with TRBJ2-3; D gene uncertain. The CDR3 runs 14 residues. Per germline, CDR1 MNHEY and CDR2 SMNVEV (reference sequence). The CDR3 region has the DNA TGTGCAAGCAGTATACGAGGTCGGGCAGATACGCAGTATTTT. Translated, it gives CASSIRGRADTQYF.

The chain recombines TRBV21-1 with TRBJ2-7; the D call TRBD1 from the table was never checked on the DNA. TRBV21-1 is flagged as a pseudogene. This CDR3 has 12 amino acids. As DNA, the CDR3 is TGTGCCAGGGACAGGAGTCCCTACGAGCAGTACTTC. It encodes CARDRSPYEQYF.

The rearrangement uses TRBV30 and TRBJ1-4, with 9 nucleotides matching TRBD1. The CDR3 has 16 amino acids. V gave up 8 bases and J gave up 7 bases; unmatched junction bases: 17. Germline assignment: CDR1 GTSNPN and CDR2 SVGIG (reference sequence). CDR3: CAGHLGDRESGEKLFF. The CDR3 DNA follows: TGTGCCGGACACCTAGGGGACAGGGAGTCGGGTGAAAAACTGTTTTTT. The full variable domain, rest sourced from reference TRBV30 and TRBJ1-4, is SQTIHQWPATLVQPVGSPLSLECTVEGTSNPNLYWYRQAAGRGLQLLFYSVGIGQISSEVPQNLSASRPQDRQFILSSKKLLLSDSGFYLCAGHLGDRESGEKLFFGSGTQLSVL.

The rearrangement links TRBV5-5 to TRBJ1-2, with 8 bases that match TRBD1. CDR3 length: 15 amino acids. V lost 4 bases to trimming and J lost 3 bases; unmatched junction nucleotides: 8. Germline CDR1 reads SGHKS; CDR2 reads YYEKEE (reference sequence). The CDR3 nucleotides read TGTGCCAGCAGCGAAAGGGACAGGCCTTACTATGGCTACACCTTC. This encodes CASSERDRPYYGYTF.